What follows are 22 T cell receptor beta chains derived from one specimen sequenced in a study of CD8 T cells in Susac syndrome. The RNA, about 0.5 to 1 ug, was put through reverse transcription using random hexamers. TCRdb fed the immunoSEQ multiplex PCR reads into MiXCR, producing one record per CDR3 protein. The sample lists more than 150,000 distinct CDR3 sequences, over 85% occurring once. The sequenced sample was CD4+ T cells from PBMCs. The source of these receptors is a human donor in good health.

This sequence joins TRBV20-1 and TRBJ1-1; D gene unclear. The CDR3 runs to 14 residues. V was pared by 4 bases and J by 4 bases, with 16 bases between. Germline values: CDR1 DFQATT, CDR2 SNEGSKA (reference sequence). The CDR3 DNA sequence: TGCAGTGCTACCTTTCAACCCCGGGGCACTGAAGCTTTCTTT. This sequence encodes CSATFQPRGTEAFF.

The chain carries TRBV5-1 and TRBJ2-5; D may be TRBD1 (5 bases). The CDR3 is 14 amino acids. V shed 1 base and J shed 5 bases, with 12 bases lying between them. Germline V gives CDR1 SGHRS, CDR2 YFSETQ. The CDR3 DNA reads TGCGCCAGCAGCTTGACTCAGGGTCGGGAGACCCAGTACTTC. Translating gives CASSLTQGRETQYF.

This chain uses TRBV12-3 or TRBV12-4 with TRBJ2-7; tentatively, D is TRBD1 (6 bases). The CDR3 covers 15 residues. V was pared by 5 bases and J by 2 bases, with 16 bases between. CDR3 nucleotides: TGTGCCAGCAGTACGAGGAGACAGGCAGCCTACGAGCAGTACTTC. Translation: CASSTRRQAAYEQYF.

This clonotype was seen once. The genes are TRBV19 and TRBJ2-1; TRBD1 matches at 8 bases. CDR3 length: 13 amino acids. The germline gives CDR1 LNHDA, CDR2 SQIVND (reference sequence). Losses at the gene ends were 6 bases for V and 6 bases for J; bases not matched to a gene: 4. CDR3 loop: CASSDRGPNEQFF. CDR3 DNA sequence: TGTGCCAGTAGCGACAGGGGCCCCAATGAGCAGTTCTTC.

The chain uses TRBV29-1 and TRBJ2-5, with D maybe TRBD1 (6 bases). This CDR3 has 13 amino acids. Germline V CDR1 and CDR2: SQVTM, ANQGSEA. V lost 2 bases and J lost 5, with 12 bases in between. The CDR3 DNA reads TGCAGCGTTGAATGGGGCAGGGGCGAGACCCAGTACTTC. The encoded protein is CSVEWGRGETQYF.

The CDR3: CASSSGSYNEQFF. The CDR3 region has the DNA TGTGCCAGCTCTAGCGGCTCCTACAATGAGCAGTTCTTC. This chain uses TRBV12-3 or TRBV12-4 with TRBJ2-1; 7 nucleotides line up with TRBD2. This CDR3 spans 13 amino acids. The ends lost 8 bases at V and 0 bases at J; junction bases unmatched: 1.

The rearrangement uses TRBV18 and TRBJ2-5, with a possible D match to TRBD2 (5 bases). In germline, CDR1 is KGHSH, CDR2 LQKENI. With 3 bases removed from V and 7 bases from J, the gap between germline ends came to 9 bases. The CDR3 contains 12 residues. The CDR3 region is CASSPAEGTQYF. CDR3 in DNA: TGTGCCAGCTCACCCGCCGAGGGGACCCAGTACTTC.

The chain employs TRBV7-9 and TRBJ2-3, with 7 bases fitting TRBD2. V shed 3 bases, J shed 2 bases, and the junction held 8 bases outside the gene matches. This CDR3 spans 16 amino acids. Germline V gene lookup returns CDR1 SEHNR and CDR2 FQNEAQ (reference sequence). The DNA of the CDR3 is TGTGCCAGCAGCTTCCCCACTAGCGCAATCACAGATACGCAGTATTTT. Residues: CASSFPTSAITDTQYF.

The V and J genes are TRBV25-1 and TRBJ1-6; D is unresolved. V was cut by 3 bases and J by 3 bases, with 6 bases left in between. This CDR3 region has 14 residues. Germline CDR1 and CDR2: MGHDK and SYGVNS. The CDR3 region is CASSDSVYNSPLHF. The DNA for the CDR3 is TGTGCCAGCAGTGACAGCGTCTATAATTCACCCCTCCACTTT.

The chain joins TRBV29-1 to TRBJ1-2; unclear D gene. V lost 4 bases to trimming and J lost 0 bases, with 12 bases between them. The CDR3 consists of 14 residues. Germline V gene lookup returns CDR1 SQVTM and CDR2 ANQGSEA. Written as DNA, the CDR3 is TGCAGCGTTGGCCTTTTCGGACCTAACTATGGCTACACCTTC. The encoded protein is CSVGLFGPNYGYTF.

This clonotype appeared a single time. The genes are TRBV7-2 and TRBJ1-2; possibly TRBD1 for D (5 bases). Between the trimmed V and J ends, which lost 5 bases and 8 bases, there was a span of 18 bases. The germline CDR1 and CDR2 sequences are SGHTA and FQGNSA. This CDR3 has 14 residues. This CDR3 reads CASSRGATPGGYTF. The CDR3 DNA reads as TGTGCCAGCAGCCGAGGGGCCACCCCTGGGGGCTACACCTTC.

This sequence joins TRBV28 and TRBJ2-1, with D perhaps matching TRBD2 (6 bases). The CDR3 has 18 amino acids. Germline lookup yields CDR1 MDHEN and CDR2 SYDVKM. Trimming shortened V by 5 bases and J by 5 bases, and 25 bases separated the two germline ends. CDR3 in DNA: TGTGCCAGCAGTCCCCTTTCGGGAGTTTCGGGCCCGAACAATGAGCAGTTCTTC. Its translation: CASSPLSGVSGPNNEQFF.

This clonotype was detected only once. This chain joins TRBV30 and TRBJ2-7, with D perhaps TRBD1 or TRBD2 (6 bases each). V lost 1 base and J 2 bases, leaving 15 bases between the germline ends. Germline V gene sequence: CDR1 GTSNPN, CDR2 SVGIG (reference sequence). The CDR3 runs to 15 residues. Here the CDR3 reads CAWSGGRDSAYEQYF. CDR3 coding DNA: TGTGCCTGGAGTGGGGGGCGGGATTCCGCCTACGAGCAGTACTTC.

The CDR3 nucleotides are TGTGCCAGCAGCCGCCAAGGAGGGGCCGCGTACCAAGAGACCCAGTACTTC. This encodes CASSRQGGAAYQETQYF. The chain combines TRBV9 with TRBJ2-5; D is possibly TRBD2 (6 bases). Germline assignment: CDR1 SGDLS and CDR2 YYNGEE. The V and J ends lost 4 bases and 0 bases respectively, with 19 bases between them. CDR3 size: 17 residues.

V and J are TRBV20-1 and TRBJ2-3, with 11 nucleotides matching TRBD2. CDR1 is DFQATT, CDR2 SNEGSKA, per germline (reference sequence). V shed 3 bases, J shed 4 bases, and the junction held 3 bases outside the gene matches. CDR3 length: 14 amino acids. Here the CDR3 DNA reads TGCAGTGCTAGCACGGGACTAGCGGCAGATACGCAGTATTTT. Protein: CSASTGLAADTQYF.

This chain connects TRBV7-9 to TRBJ2-1, with 9 bases aligning to TRBD1. V dropped 5 bases and J dropped 4; count of bases not matched to a gene: 3. The CDR3 runs to 14 residues. Per germline, CDR1 SEHNR and CDR2 FQNEAQ (reference sequence). CDR3 DNA sequence: TGTGCCAGCAGCAGGGGACAGGGTTACAATGAGCAGTTCTTC. Translating gives CASSRGQGYNEQFF.

V usage is TRBV7-2 and J usage is TRBJ2-7; 8 nucleotides match TRBD1. Germline trimming cut 3 bases from V and 0 bases from J; bases unmatched to any gene: 4. Looked up from germline, CDR1 is SGHTA and CDR2 is FQGNSA. This CDR3 region has 15 residues. CDR3 loop: CASSLGDRSSYEQYF. The CDR3 DNA sequence: TGTGCCAGCAGCTTGGGGGACAGGAGCTCCTACGAGCAGTACTTC.

The chain couples TRBV6-2 or TRBV6-3 to TRBJ2-7; weak D call: TRBD2 (7 bases). V was pared by 11 bases and J by 2 bases, with 19 bases between. This CDR3 is built from 14 residues. Germline lookup yields CDR1 MNHEY and CDR2 SVGEGT. CDR3 loop: CAGSHGGGPYEQYF. The CDR3 DNA is TGTGCCGGGAGCCATGGCGGGGGCCCCTACGAGCAGTACTTC.

The gene calls are TRBV5-1 and TRBJ1-5, with TRBD1 identical over 7 bases. CDR3 length equals 13 residues. Germline V lookup: CDR1 SGHRS, CDR2 YFSETQ. Trimming cost V 5 bases and J 5 bases; bases outside gene matches: 4. The CDR3 reads CASSFDRDQPQHF. For the CDR3, the DNA is TGCGCCAGCAGTTTTGACAGGGATCAGCCCCAGCATTTT.

This chain links TRBV6-2 or TRBV6-3 with TRBJ2-2; D gene unclear. The CDR3 totals 13 residues. Germline CDR1 MNHEY, CDR2 SVGEGT. The ends were cut back, 0 bases at V and 4 bases at J, with 3 bases in the middle. The CDR3 loop is CASSYSVTGELFF. In nucleotides, the CDR3 is TGTGCCAGCAGTTACTCGGTCACCGGGGAGCTGTTTTTT.

V is TRBV20-1 and J is TRBJ2-7, with D maybe TRBD1 (5 bases). This CDR3 has 14 amino acids. Germline-derived CDR1 and CDR2 are DFQATT and SNEGSKA (reference sequence). V was cut by 5 bases and J by 2 bases, with 16 bases left in between. The CDR3 protein is CSAGDTGAAYEQYF. The CDR3 DNA follows: TGCAGTGCTGGGGATACAGGTGCCGCCTACGAGCAGTACTTC.

J is TRBJ2-7 and V is TRBV9; 9 bases fit TRBD2. The CDR3 runs 14 residues. CDR1 is SGDLS and CDR2 is YYNGEE in the germline V gene. With V trimmed by 0 bases and J by 6 bases, 4 bases remained unmatched. CDR3 sequence reads: CASSVGGTSLEQYF. In nucleotides, the CDR3 is TGTGCCAGCAGCGTAGGGGGGACTAGCCTCGAGCAGTACTTC.